These T cell receptor beta chains were read from a single sample in a study of monozygotic twins with inflammatory bowel disease. TCRdb reprocessed the 5' RACE reads, with one entry per CDR3 protein and no DNA. This repertoire includes approximately 340,000 distinct CDR3 sequences. Sequencing was performed on blood. The receptor set was obtained from a human donor with ulcerative colitis or Crohn's disease, or a healthy co-twin of an affected twin (not recorded which). Both conserved end residues are part of each CDR3.

TRBV6-7	TRBJ2-3	CASGGSDSTDTQYF
TRBV20-1	TRBJ2-4	CGLAGPRAKNIQYF
TRBV7-8	TRBJ2-2	CASSLDDRGANTGELFF
TRBV15	TRBJ2-5	CATSRDELGETQYF
TRBV5-1	TRBJ2-1	CASSLANSGRKNEQFF
TRBV6-2/TRBV6-3	TRBJ2-3	CASSYYYRSMDTQYF
TRBV12-3/TRBV12-4	TRBJ1-1	CASSSAWWREAFF
TRBV4-3	TRBJ1-1	CASSQGDRWNTEAFF
TRBV2	TRBJ2-1	CASSGRLAGNNEQFF
TRBV12-3/TRBV12-4	TRBJ2-7	CASTRGPFYEQYF
TRBV7-9	TRBJ1-5	CASSSTAAQPQHF